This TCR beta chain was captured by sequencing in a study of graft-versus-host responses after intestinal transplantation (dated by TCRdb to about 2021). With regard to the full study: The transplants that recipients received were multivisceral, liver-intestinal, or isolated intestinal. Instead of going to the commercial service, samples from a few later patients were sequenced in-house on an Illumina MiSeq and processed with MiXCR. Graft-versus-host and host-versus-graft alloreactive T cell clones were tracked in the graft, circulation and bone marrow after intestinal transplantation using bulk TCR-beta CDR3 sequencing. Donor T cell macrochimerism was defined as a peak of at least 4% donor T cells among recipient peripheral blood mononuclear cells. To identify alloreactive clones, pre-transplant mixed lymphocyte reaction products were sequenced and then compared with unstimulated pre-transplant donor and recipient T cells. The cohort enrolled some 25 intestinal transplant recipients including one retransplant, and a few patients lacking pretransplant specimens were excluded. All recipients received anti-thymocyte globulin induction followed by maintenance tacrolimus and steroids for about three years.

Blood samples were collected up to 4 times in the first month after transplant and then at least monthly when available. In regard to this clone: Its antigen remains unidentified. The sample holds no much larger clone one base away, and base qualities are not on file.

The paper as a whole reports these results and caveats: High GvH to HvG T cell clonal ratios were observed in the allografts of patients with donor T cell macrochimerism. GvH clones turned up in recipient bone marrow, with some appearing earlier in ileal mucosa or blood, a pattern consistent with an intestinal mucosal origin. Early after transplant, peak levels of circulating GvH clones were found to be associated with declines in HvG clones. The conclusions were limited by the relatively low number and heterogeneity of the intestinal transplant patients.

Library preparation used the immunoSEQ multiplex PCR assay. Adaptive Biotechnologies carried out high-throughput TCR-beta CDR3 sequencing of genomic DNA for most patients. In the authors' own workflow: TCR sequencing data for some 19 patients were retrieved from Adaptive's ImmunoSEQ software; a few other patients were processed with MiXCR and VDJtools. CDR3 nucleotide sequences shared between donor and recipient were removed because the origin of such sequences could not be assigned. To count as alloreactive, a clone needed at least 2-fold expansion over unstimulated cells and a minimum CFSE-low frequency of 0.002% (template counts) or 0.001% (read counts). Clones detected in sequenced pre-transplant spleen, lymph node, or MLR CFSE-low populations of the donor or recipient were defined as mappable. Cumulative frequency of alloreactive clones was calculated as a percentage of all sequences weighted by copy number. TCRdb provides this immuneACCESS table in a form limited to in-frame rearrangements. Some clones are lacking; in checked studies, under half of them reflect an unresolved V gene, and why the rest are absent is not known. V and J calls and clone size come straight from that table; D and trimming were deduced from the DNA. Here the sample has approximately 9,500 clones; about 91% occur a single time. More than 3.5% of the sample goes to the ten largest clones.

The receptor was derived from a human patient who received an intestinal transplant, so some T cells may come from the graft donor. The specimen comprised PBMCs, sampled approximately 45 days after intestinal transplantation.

In nucleotide form, the sequence is TGTGCCAGCAGCGGAGACAAGTCCCAAGAGACCCAGTACTTC. This sequence encodes CASSGDKSQETQYF. Recombination connected TRBV9 to TRBJ2-5; no D gene is confidently identified. V and J lose 3 bases and 1 base, and a span of 10 bases separates them. From the cysteine through the phenylalanine, the CDR3 covers 14 amino acids. Only the CDR3 part of the read is kept: 42 bases, read in frame from the first base. CDR1 and CDR2, looked up from the germline V gene, are SGDLS and YYNGEE.